This TCR beta chain stems from a study of beta chain features in type 1 diabetes. Study findings and constraints: High-TCR-expressing cells could be over-represented by cDNA sequencing. Unsettled here was the matter of whether HLA type influences TCRB rearrangement. All four CD4+ subsets from Type 1 diabetes patients carried moderately but significantly shorter TCRB CDR3s.

The authors reverse transcribed all of the isolated RNA, so sequencing captured expressed TCRB transcripts. The data were produced by immunoSEQ multiplex PCR, yet TCRdb's version contains in-frame clones alone and is incomplete. The sample records a few hundred thousand clones, about 12% being singletons. Of note for this clone: Its antigen is not identified.

What was sequenced was naive CD4+ T cells from blood. This clonotype was obtained from a young woman with type 1 diabetes.

In DNA, the CDR3 is TGTGCCATCAAACTAGCGGGAGAGTCAGATACGCAGTATTTT. Translation gives CAIKLAGESDTQYF. V gene TRBV10-3 combines with J gene TRBJ2-3; 11 bases match TRBD2. The J segment lost 4 bases and the V segment lost 7 bases, leaving 4 bases of the junction unmatched. Germline V gives CDR1 ENHRY, CDR2 SYGVKD. CDR3 length equals 14 residues.